The rows below give T cell receptor beta chains drawn from one sample of a study of cytotoxic CD8 clonotypes in ibrutinib-treated CLL. Data came from immunoSEQ multiplex PCR; TCRdb stores just in-frame clones and leaves some out. Here the sample spans some 15,000 clones, 50% to 75% being singletons. Here the sequenced sample was PBMCs, taken before ibrutinib treatment. The receptors here all came from a human donor with chronic lymphocytic leukemia. CDR3s include the opening cysteine and the closing phenylalanine or tryptophan. The D gene is left open where the match is weak. Size is stated for part of the rows, as once, few or many counts, or as a class when the clone is expanded.

V	D	J	size	length	DNA	CDR3
TRBV7-8	.	TRBJ2-2	few	15	TGTGCCAGCAGCTTAGCGGGGGGCCTGGGCGGGGAGCTGTTTTTT	CASSLAGGLGGELFF
TRBV27	.	TRBJ2-1	.	13	TGTGCCAGCAGTTTCGGAAATCCAAATGAGCAGTTCTTC	CASSFGNPNEQFF
TRBV2	TRBD1	TRBJ2-7	.	15	TGTGCCAGCAGTGAAACCGGGACAGGGCTGAGCGAGCAGTACTTC	CASSETGTGLSEQYF
TRBV11-2	TRBD1	TRBJ1-1	.	14	TGTGCCAGCGGCCCGGGACAGGGATACACTGAAGCTTTCTTT	CASGPGQGYTEAFF
TRBV4-1	.	TRBJ2-3	few	16	TGCGCCAGCAGCCAAGCAGGGGAGCTCAGCACAGATACGCAGTATTTT	CASSQAGELSTDTQYF
TRBV29-1	.	TRBJ1-5	.	13	TGCAGCGTCGCGACAGGTAGCTATCAGCCCCAGCATTTT	CSVATGSYQPQHF
TRBV15	.	TRBJ2-1	few	13	TGTGCCACCAGCAGAGATCGGGTAGGTGAGCAGTTCTTC	CATSRDRVGEQFF
TRBV2	.	TRBJ1-2	.	13	TGTGCCAGCAGTGAGGGGACAAGTACCGGCTACACCTTC	CASSEGTSTGYTF
TRBV19	.	TRBJ1-1	.	16	TGTGCCAGTAGTATAACATGGGTGGAGATGAACACTGAAGCTTTCTTT	CASSITWVEMNTEAFF
TRBV5-6	TRBD2	TRBJ2-5	.	16	TGTGCCAGCAGCCTACTAGCGGGGGGGCCGCAAGAGACCCAGTACTTC	CASSLLAGGPQETQYF
TRBV10-1	.	TRBJ2-7	few	12	TGCGCCAGCAGTGGGAAGGCGGGGGAGCAGTACTTC	CASSGKAGEQYF
TRBV7-9	TRBD2	TRBJ2-2	.	16	TGTGCCAGCCTCCCACTAGCGGGGGGGACAACCGGGGAGCTGTTTTTT	CASLPLAGGTTGELFF
TRBV11-2	.	TRBJ1-2	.	13	TGTGCCAGCAGCTTAAGTCAGGACGGTGGCTACACCTTC	CASSLSQDGGYTF
TRBV29-1	.	TRBJ1-2	.	14	TGCAGCGTTGATGGGGCTGCAGCTCCCTATGGCTACACCTTC	CSVDGAAAPYGYTF
TRBV4-1	TRBD1	TRBJ1-2	.	14	TGCGCCAGCAGCCAAGACAGGGGGCCGCGTCGCTACACCTTC	CASSQDRGPRRYTF
TRBV5-5	TRBD1	TRBJ2-1	few	16	TGTGCCAGCAGCTTGGGACAGGGGGTAATCCACAATGAGCAGTTCTTC	CASSLGQGVIHNEQFF
TRBV29-1	.	TRBJ2-7	.	14	TGCAGCGTTCGCGACCGGGACGGTTCCTACGAGCAGTACTTC	CSVRDRDGSYEQYF
TRBV7-9	TRBD1	TRBJ2-1	hyperexpanded	15	TGTGCCAGCAGCTTAGCACAGGGGGACTACAATGAGCAGTTCTTC	CASSLAQGDYNEQFF
TRBV4-1	.	TRBJ2-7	once	17	TGCGCCAGCAGCCAAGATGTTCGGGGGGCAGGGGGTTACGAGCAGTACTTC	CASSQDVRGAGGYEQYF
TRBV29-1	TRBD1	TRBJ1-2	.	13	TGCAGCGTCGTCGACAGGGGTATGAGGGGCTACACCTTC	CSVVDRGMRGYTF
TRBV10-2	.	TRBJ1-5	once	14	TGCGCCAGCAGTGAGGTGGGGACAACTCAGCCCCAGCATTTT	CASSEVGTTQPQHF
TRBV7-9	TRBD1	TRBJ1-4	.	15	TGTGCCAGCAGCTTAGTGGCAGGGGGGAATGAAAAACTGTTTTTT	CASSLVAGGNEKLFF
TRBV5-1	.	TRBJ1-1	.	12	TGCGCCAGCAGCACGGACACGGCTGAAGCTTTCTTT	CASSTDTAEAFF
TRBV5-1	TRBD1	TRBJ1-4	once	14	TGCGCCAGCAGCTCAACGACAGGGGAGGAAAAACTGTTTTTT	CASSSTTGEEKLFF
TRBV2	.	TRBJ2-7	.	12	TGTGCCAGCAGAGGGAGGTTCCTCGAGCAGTACTTC	CASRGRFLEQYF
TRBV25-1	.	TRBJ2-6	few	15	TGTGCCACCTCGGGACACCGCTCTGGGGCCAACGTCCTGACTTTC	CATSGHRSGANVLTF
TRBV9	TRBD2	TRBJ2-7	few	14	TGTGCCAGCACCGAGCGGGGGGACTCCTACGAGCAGTACTTC	CASTERGDSYEQYF
TRBV29-1	TRBD2	TRBJ2-5	.	14	TGCAGCGTTGAGCGGGGGGCGAACTTGGAGACCCAGTACTTC	CSVERGANLETQYF
TRBV19	.	TRBJ2-4	.	15	TGTGCAAGTAATAACTCCGGTCAGGGGAAAAACATTCAGTACTTC	CASNNSGQGKNIQYF
TRBV4-1	TRBD1	TRBJ1-1	.	14	TGCGCCAGCAGCCAAGACAGGGGGAATACTGAAGCTTTCTTT	CASSQDRGNTEAFF
TRBV29-1	.	TRBJ2-7	.	13	TGCAGCTTTTCGAGGGGACTCGGGCACGAGCAGTACTTC	CSFSRGLGHEQYF
TRBV27	TRBD1	TRBJ1-6	.	11	TGCGCGACAGGGGGCCGTTCACCCCTCCACTTT	CATGGRSPLHF
TRBV11-2	.	TRBJ2-7	.	15	TGTGCCAGCAGCACTCAGAGTTACAGGCCCTACGAGCAGTACTTC	CASSTQSYRPYEQYF
TRBV14	.	TRBJ2-1	.	16	TGTGCCAGCAGCGGGCGAGTGAGGAGCTCCTACAATGAGCAGTTCTTC	CASSGRVRSSYNEQFF
TRBV5-4	TRBD1	TRBJ2-2	once	15	TGTGCCAGCAGCTCCAAACAGGGGGCCGCCGGGGAGCTGTTTTTT	CASSSKQGAAGELFF
TRBV18	.	TRBJ2-1	.	12	TGTGCCAGCTCGCCCGGGACGGGTGAGCAGTTCTTC	CASSPGTGEQFF
TRBV4-1	.	TRBJ1-2	.	15	TGCGCCAGCAGCCAAGATAAATCCGGCAGGGTCGGCTACACCTTC	CASSQDKSGRVGYTF